Detailed here is one TCR beta chain. Its antigen is as yet unknown. CDR1 MNHEY and CDR2 SVGAGI come from the germline V gene. The V gene lost 6 bases and the J gene lost 4 bases, with 13 bases spanning the gap. The CDR3 is 14 residues long. The time point: patch test 1, 2 weeks after DPC sensitization. Treatment in this sample: therapeutic diphenylcyclopropenone sensitization with weekly scalp DPC. The starting material, unfractionated whole blood, was used for total RNA extraction. These data are taken from a study of human T cells and chemical hapten exposure. The overall study: Patch tests put 0.01% DPC on the upper back, read at 6 days. Study-wide points: Counts of expanded TCRs at PT1 were positively correlated with patch test score. Sensitizing with DPC caused no change in TCRs above 1 in 1000 frequency.

TCRdb re-derived calls from the RACE reads in MiXCR, one entry per CDR3 protein. Of tens of thousands of distinct CDR3 sequences listed, about a tenth are singletons. The chain is built from TRBV6-5 and TRBJ2-1; TRBD2 might be the D (6 bases). The receptor was derived from a woman aged 50 to 60 with alopecia areata. Some clones in this sample may be carry-over from other donors' samples. Sequencing used whole blood, obtained in connection with sensitization to the hapten diphenylcyclopropenone (DPC). The CDR3 sequence: CASSPGGEYNEQFF. CDR3 coding DNA: TGTGCCAGCAGCCCCGGAGGGGAGTACAATGAGCAGTTCTTC.